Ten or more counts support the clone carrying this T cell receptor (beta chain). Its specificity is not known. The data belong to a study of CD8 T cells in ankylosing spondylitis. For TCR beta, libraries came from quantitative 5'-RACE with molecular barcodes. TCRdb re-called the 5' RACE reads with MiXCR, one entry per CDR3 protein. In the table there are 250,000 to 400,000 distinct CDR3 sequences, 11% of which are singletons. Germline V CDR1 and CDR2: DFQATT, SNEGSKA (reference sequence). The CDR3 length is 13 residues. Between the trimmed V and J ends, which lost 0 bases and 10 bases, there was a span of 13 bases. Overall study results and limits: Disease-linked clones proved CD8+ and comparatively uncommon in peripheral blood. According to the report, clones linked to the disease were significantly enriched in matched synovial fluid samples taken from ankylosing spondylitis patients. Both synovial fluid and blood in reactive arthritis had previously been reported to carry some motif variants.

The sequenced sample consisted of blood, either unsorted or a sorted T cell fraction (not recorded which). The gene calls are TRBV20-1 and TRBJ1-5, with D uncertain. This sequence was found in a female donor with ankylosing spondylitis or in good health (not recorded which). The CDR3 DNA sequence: TGCAGTGCTAGAGATCCCCGGGCCGAACCCCAGCATTTT. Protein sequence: CSARDPRAEPQHF.